This T cell receptor (beta chain) was identified in a study of cytomegalovirus exposure and HLA in healthy donors (dated by TCRdb to the late 2010s). About the study as a whole: An earlier analysis of some 620 of the donors reported approximately 300 Gb of sequence data and about 120 million unique TCR beta sequences obtained from about 179 million T cells. All discovery cohort repertoires had been generated on a single sequencing platform. The aim of the study was to test whether cataloging public T cell receptors could identify signatures of past pathogen exposure. Across under 500 genotyped donors of the cohort, an average of about 240,000 unique TCR beta nucleotide sequences per donor were sequenced, and 15% to 20% of those sequences were non-productive. The genetic ancestry cluster associated with self-reported Caucasian donors included 81% of the roughly 400 genotyped donors. Five DR-DQ haplotypes were handled as single units for association and clustering because linkage in the cohort was strong. In an earlier analysis of about 590 of the donors, high-throughput TCR beta sequencing was used to judge whether each TCR beta V gene segment behaved as functional or pseudogenic. The study used immunosequencing to profile the T cell repertoires of several hundred subjects and linked those repertoires to cytomegalovirus serostatus. Both class I and class II loci were covered by HLA typing, at four-digit resolution. Donor age, sex, ethnicity and CMV serostatus were compiled alongside the repertoire data. A separate validation cohort of more than 100 different subjects was used in addition to the roughly 670-subject first cohort. High-throughput TCR immunosequencing, statistical association of individual TCRs with disease status, and machine learning were combined to predict cytomegalovirus infection status. Approximately 300 gigabases of sequencing data and approximately 91 million unique TCR sequences made up an early release that covered some 640 HLA-typed donors. A later genetic analysis took genome-wide SNP genotypes for about three fifths of the roughly 700 donors and used that subset as a discovery cohort. Typing coverage varied by locus: about 629-640 donors for A, B, C, DRB1 and DQB1; approximately 500 for DQA1; about 590 for DPA1; some 470 for DPB1. In a later analysis, previously published TCR beta repertoires from some 640 donors were re-analyzed and high-resolution HLA genotyping was added so that TCR occurrence patterns could be studied. The later analysis used no new phenotypic data to find candidate immune exposures, relying instead on TCR beta sequences and their occurrence across donors.

Libraries were made using the immunoSEQ multiplex PCR assay. For the multiplex PCR, a mixture combining 60 forward primers for TCR Vbeta segments and 13 reverse primers for TCR Jbeta segments was used. A multiplex PCR assay on genomic DNA amplified the CDR3 region of rearranged TCR beta genes. On the Illumina HiSeq System, the amplified TCR beta libraries were sequenced as 87-base-pair reads. In the source study's methods: A later analysis counted some 74 million unique TCR beta chains across the approximately 700 repertoires, and some 11 million of these chains were shared by at least two donors. A nearest-neighbor algorithm error-corrected the raw reads and collapsed the reads into unique sequences, merging closely related sequences to remove PCR and sequencing errors. Alignment of CDR3 sequences to IMGT reference sequences was used to assign V, D and J gene segments. Each retained sequence needed at least a six-nucleotide match to both a V gene segment and a J gene segment. A rearrangement counted as productive if the CDR3 had no stop codons and remained in frame with V and J, and every other rearrangement counted as non-productive. CDR3 was defined according to IMGT convention as the region running from the second conserved V-encoded cysteine to the conserved J-encoded phenylalanine. The earlier analysis of 587 of the donors excluded any sequence lacking an unambiguous match to a single V gene segment. In an earlier analysis of approximately 550 of the donors, V segments were called functional above 56.7% productive rearrangements and were called segregating when the between-donor standard deviation exceeded 5%. To diagnose cytomegalovirus status from the catalog of TCR beta chain sequences, a statistical classification framework was built. In a later analysis, V and J genes were assigned by comparing TCR nucleotide sequences against IMGT/GENE-DB human TR gene sequences. A later analysis assigned CDR3 sequences and most-parsimonious VDJ recombination scenarios with the TCRdist pipeline. In a later analysis, each TCR beta chain was defined by its CDR3 amino acid sequence together with its V-gene family, and reads lacking a unique V-gene family were excluded. As a way to deal with suspected cross-contamination and a sequencing artifact, a later analysis dropped 592 nucleotide sequences that were highly shared and had low generation probability. For each public chain, a later analysis derived a clonal expansion index from normalized ranks of inferred template counts within each repertoire. A later analysis computed generation probabilities with a VDJ recombination model fitted to out-of-frame rearrangements, and checked the results against IGoR. Hypergeometric tests were used in a later analysis to score TCR-TCR, TCR-HLA and TCR-CMV co-occurrence, with a repertoire-size bias correction applied to the TCR pairs. A later analysis estimated false discovery rates by permuting HLA or CMV assignments 20 times. In a later analysis, co-occurring TCRs were grouped using DBSCAN, with TCRdist sequence similarity added in when clustering inside HLA-allele-positive subsets. For co-occurrence clustering, repertoires with fewer than 30,000 or more than 120,000 public chains were excluded, along with roughly five repertoires with anomalous nucleotide sharing. The source is immuneACCESS, and TCRdb retained only in-frame sequences with V and J called. Part of the clones is not carried over; for the studies checked, unresolved V genes explain less than half of this, and the remainder is unexplained. The V and J calls and clone size are taken from that table; D and trimming were inferred from the DNA. Within this sample are around 150,000 clones, with approximately 68% of them counted one time only. The ten largest clones add up to almost 4.5% of the sample.

In total, approximately 610 healthy bone marrow donors made up the cohort. At the time of sampling, every cohort member was nominally healthy, though immune exposures that went unrecorded were likely present. The donor tested CMV seronegative and was one of the 352 seronegative cohort members. Each donor provided a peripheral blood sample, and peripheral blood mononuclear cells were used for TCR beta sequencing. Genomic DNA was extracted from the blood cell samples with the Qiagen DNeasy Blood Extraction Kit. A word on this clone: Its antigen remains unidentified. No quality values exist for individual bases; no much larger clone is one base distant.

The germline V gene sets CDR1 to SGHTA and CDR2 to FQGNSA. The CDR3 holds 15 amino acids from the cysteine to the phenylalanine. Only the CDR3 DNA stays, 45 bases, in frame from base 1. V and J lose 5 bases and 2 bases, and a span of 15 bases separates them. Broader findings and caveats from the paper: A later analysis found that HLA-associated TCR beta chains were more clonally expanded and had lower generation probabilities than equally common non-associated chains. A later analysis reported that several top co-occurrence clusters appeared linked to parvovirus B19, influenza, CMV and Epstein-Barr virus. The sequencing pipeline was judged likely to have produced a cluster of highly shared sequence variants as a technical artifact. An earlier analysis of 450 to 750 of the donors showed that most TCR beta V segments appeared in productive rearrangements either about 87% or about 30% of the time, which broadly matched IMGT annotations. According to the authors, the approach could potentially be generalized to other disease states and immunological phenotypes. In a later genetic analysis, fewer N-insertions in productive TCRs were reported among donors in an Asian-associated ancestry cluster than the roughly 640-donor mean. Most CMV-associated TCR beta chains appeared to be HLA-restricted in a later analysis, and the HLA associations seemed to be driven largely by CMV exposure. When HLA alleles, especially DR and DQ, strongly co-occurred, TCR associations were difficult to assign to individual alleles. In this cohort, only TCR beta chains were sequenced, and detectable features were limited by the absence of alpha or paired-chain data. An association between a missense DCLRE1C variant and V-gene and J-gene trimming of TCR beta chains was found in a later genetic analysis and replicated in an independent cohort. In both the original and validation cohorts, the classifier was reported to diagnose cytomegalovirus status with high specificity and sensitivity. Because counts were too low, some 17 rarely observed V segments, including chromosome 9 orphons, were excluded from the earlier analysis of about 500 of the donors. Because the 87-base-pair reads could not distinguish some IMGT-functional V segments, including TRBV6-2 and TRBV6-3, those segments were excluded. Roughly uniform sequencing depth across donors was assumed in presence/absence analyses, although this assumption may not hold. In a later analysis, some 17,000 TCR beta sequences were associated with specific HLA alleles at a false discovery rate of 0.05. According to a later analysis, TCR association rates differed among HLA loci, with DRB1 alleles showing the most associated TCRs and HLA-C alleles showing the fewest. The study listed 164 TCR beta chains as associated with cytomegalovirus. The only immune exposure information available for the cohort was CMV serostatus. Because some donors lacked HLA typing at each locus, the association tests relied only on the typed subset. Most TCR sequences were seen in very few donors, while some public TCRs were found in many individuals. A further reported finding was that TCR beta sequences accurately predicted the HLA-A and HLA-B alleles for most subjects in the first cohort. Correlated functional status among segregating V segments might reflect linkage disequilibrium, but an unknown experimental factor could not be ruled out. A few of the identified cytomegalovirus-associated TCR beta chains were confirmed in vitro to be specific for cytomegalovirus antigens.

Here the chain combines TRBV7-2 and TRBJ2-5, with a weak D call of TRBD1 (6 bases match). Sequencing was done on a sample of PBMCs. The sequence derives from a man between 60 and 75 years old in good health and CMV-seronegative. The DNA is TGTGCCAGCAGCCGTTCCCCAGGGGCACAAGAGACCCAGTACTTC. Its protein product is CASSRSPGAQETQYF.